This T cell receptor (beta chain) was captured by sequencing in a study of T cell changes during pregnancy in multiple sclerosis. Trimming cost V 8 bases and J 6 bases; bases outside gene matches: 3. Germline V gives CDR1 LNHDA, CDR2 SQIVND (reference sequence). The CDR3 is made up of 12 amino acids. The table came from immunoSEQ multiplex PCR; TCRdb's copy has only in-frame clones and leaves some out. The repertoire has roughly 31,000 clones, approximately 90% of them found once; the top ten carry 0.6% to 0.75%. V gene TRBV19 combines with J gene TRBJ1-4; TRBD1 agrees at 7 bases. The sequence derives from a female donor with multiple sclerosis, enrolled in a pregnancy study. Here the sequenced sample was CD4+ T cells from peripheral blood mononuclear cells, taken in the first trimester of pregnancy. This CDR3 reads CASRDSDEKLFF. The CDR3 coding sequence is TGTGCCAGTCGGGACAGCGATGAAAAACTGTTTTTT.